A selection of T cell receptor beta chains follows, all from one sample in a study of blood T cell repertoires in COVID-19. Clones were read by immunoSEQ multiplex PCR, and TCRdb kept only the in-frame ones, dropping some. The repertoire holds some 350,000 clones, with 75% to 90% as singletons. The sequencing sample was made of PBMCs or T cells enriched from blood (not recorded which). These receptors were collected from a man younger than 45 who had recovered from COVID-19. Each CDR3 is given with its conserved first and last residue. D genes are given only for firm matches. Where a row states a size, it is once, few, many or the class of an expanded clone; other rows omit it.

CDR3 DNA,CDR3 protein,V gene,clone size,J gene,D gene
TGTGCCAGCAGCATAAGCGGGGGGGTCTACAATGAGCAGTTCTTC,CASSISGGVYNEQFF,TRBV9,NA,TRBJ2-1,TRBD2
TGTGCCAGCAGCAGAGGAACAAGTGGTAATTCACCCCTCCACTTT,CASSRGTSGNSPLHF,TRBV6-5,NA,TRBJ1-6,NA
TGTGCCAGCAGCTTAGGGACAGGGGGCGGCTATGGCTACACCTTC,CASSLGTGGGYGYTF,TRBV13,NA,TRBJ1-2,TRBD1
TGTGCCTGGCAGACTAGCGGGGCGTACAATGAGCAGTTCTTC,CAWQTSGAYNEQFF,TRBV30,NA,TRBJ2-1,TRBD2
TGTGCCAGCAGTTTATTCAGGGCGGAGCAAGAGACCCAGTACTTC,CASSLFRAEQETQYF,TRBV28,NA,TRBJ2-5,NA
TGTGCCACCAGCAGCGACCGTGACCGCGGGAATAGGGAAAAACTGTTTTTT,CATSSDRDRGNREKLFF,TRBV15,NA,TRBJ1-4,NA
TGTGCCAGCAGCTGGGTAACAGTTAACTCACCCCTCCACTTT,CASSWVTVNSPLHF,TRBV5-8,NA,TRBJ1-6,NA
TGTGCCAGCAGCTATCTAGCGGGGGGGCTTTGGAATGAGCAGTTCTTC,CASSYLAGGLWNEQFF,TRBV11-2,NA,TRBJ2-1,TRBD2
TGTGCCAGCAGCCAAGCCCTAAACTATGGCTACACCTTC,CASSQALNYGYTF,TRBV3-1/TRBV3-2,NA,TRBJ1-2,NA
TGCAGTGCTAGAGAACAGTATGGCTACACCTTC,CSAREQYGYTF,TRBV20-1,NA,TRBJ1-2,NA
TGTGCCACCAGTGATCCCTCGGGGGACGTTTATCATGAGCAGTTCTTC,CATSDPSGDVYHEQFF,TRBV24-1,NA,TRBJ2-1,NA
TGTGCCAGCTCACAATTCGAAAAGGACTGGACAGATACGCAGTATTTT,CASSQFEKDWTDTQYF,TRBV18,NA,TRBJ2-3,NA
TGTGCCAGCAGGGACAGGGTGAATGAAAAACTGTTTTTT,CASRDRVNEKLFF,TRBV28,NA,TRBJ1-4,TRBD1
TGTGCCAGCAGTCCGACAAAAAATCAGCCCCAGCATTTT,CASSPTKNQPQHF,TRBV27,NA,TRBJ1-5,NA
TGTGCCAGCTCACCAGTCGGGGAAACAGATACGCAGTATTTT,CASSPVGETDTQYF,TRBV18,NA,TRBJ2-3,NA
TGTGCCAGCAGCTTAGTGGGAGGGGCAGTACCCAATGAAAAACTGTTTTTT,CASSLVGGAVPNEKLFF,TRBV13,few,TRBJ1-4,NA
TGCGCCAGCAGCCCTCTTTCTGGGACAGGGAATGGCTACACCTTC,CASSPLSGTGNGYTF,TRBV4-1,NA,TRBJ1-2,TRBD1
TGTGCCAGCAGCTTGATAGTAGCCGGTGGAGATGAGCAGTTCTTC,CASSLIVAGGDEQFF,TRBV5-4,NA,TRBJ2-1,NA
TGTGCCAGCAAGGGGGAGACCCAGTACTTC,CASKGETQYF,TRBV25-1,NA,TRBJ2-5,NA
TGTGCCAGCAGCCAAGATAGGACTAATCAGCCCCAGCATTTT,CASSQDRTNQPQHF,TRBV3-1/TRBV3-2,NA,TRBJ1-5,NA